This TCR beta chain was profiled in a study of blood T cells in healthy people across ages. To note about this clonotype: Its specificity is not known.

A second PCR of roughly 7 to 11 cycles used a sample-barcoded 5' primer and a J-beta primer mix. TCRdb itself ran the 5' RACE reads through MiXCR, one entry per CDR3 protein. This table has 800,000 or so distinct CDR3 sequences, roughly 25% appearing once. Notes on the study in general: Naive T cell percentage by flow cytometry tracked strongly with beta diversity. Total diversity from one million sequenced T cells was likely underestimated. Naive CD4+ cells and diversity were both higher in long-lived donors than in aged donors.

These same records also appear under a second study, on T cells of mothers and their children. That paper states: A few healthy Caucasian mothers, along with their six children, were the donors.

This clonotype was sampled from a boy between 10 and 17 years old in good health. The sample consisted of blood.

CDR3 sequence (DNA): TGCGCCAGCAGCCAAGTCATGGGCGGGAGTACAGATACGCAGTATTTT. It codes for CASSQVMGGSTDTQYF. The J gene is TRBJ2-3, the V gene TRBV4-1; 7 positions match TRBD2. The CDR3 length is 16 residues. After removal of 1 base from V and 3 bases from J, the junction contained 7 bases not matched to a gene. Germline loops: CDR1 MGHRA, CDR2 YSYEKL.